This TCR beta chain was profiled in a study of T cells in Graves' hyperthyroidism and ophthalmopathy. Study details: Pretreatment peripheral blood was obtained at initial diagnosis.

RNA transcripts were the template for amplifying TCR beta CDR3 regions. TCR CDR3 regions were first amplified by RT-PCR with HTBI primers. TCRdb re-called the multiplex PCR reads with MiXCR, one entry per CDR3 protein. This sample yields about 350,000 distinct CDR3 sequences, of which about 15% are seen a single time; around 20% belongs to the top ten. Ophthalmopathy patients had Clinical Activity Score at least 3, NOSPECS grade at least 4, duration under 3 months. Study-level points and caveats: Patients with ophthalmopathy were separated from those with stable hyperthyroidism by a 13 V-J model. Ophthalmopathy got predicted by the model a median 6.5 months before its onset.

Looked up from germline, CDR1 is LNHDA and CDR2 is SQIVND (reference sequence). Between the trimmed V and J ends, which lost 8 bases and 0 bases, there was a span of 2 bases. This CDR3 is 12 amino acids long. Worth noting for this clonotype: The antigen remains undetermined.

Sequences were obtained from blood. V usage is TRBV19 and J usage is TRBJ2-6; D is unclear. This TCR derives from a woman aged 55-75 years with Graves' ophthalmopathy. CDR3: CASRSGANVLTF. In DNA form, the CDR3 reads TGTGCCAGTCGCTCTGGGGCCAACGTCCTGACTTTC.